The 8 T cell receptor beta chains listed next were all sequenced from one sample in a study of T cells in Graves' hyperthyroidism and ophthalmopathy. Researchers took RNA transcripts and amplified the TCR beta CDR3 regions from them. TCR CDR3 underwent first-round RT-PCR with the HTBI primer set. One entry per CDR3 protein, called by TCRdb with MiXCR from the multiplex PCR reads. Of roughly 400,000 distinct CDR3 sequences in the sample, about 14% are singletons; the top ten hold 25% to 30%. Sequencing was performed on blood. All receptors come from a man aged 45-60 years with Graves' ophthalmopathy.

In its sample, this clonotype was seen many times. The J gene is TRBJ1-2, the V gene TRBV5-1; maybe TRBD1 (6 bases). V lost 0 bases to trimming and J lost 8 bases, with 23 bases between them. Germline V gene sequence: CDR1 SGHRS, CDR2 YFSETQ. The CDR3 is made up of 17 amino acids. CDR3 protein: CASSLALTGETRLGYTF. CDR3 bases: TGCGCCAGCAGCTTGGCATTGACAGGCGAGACGAGGTTAGGCTACACCTTC.

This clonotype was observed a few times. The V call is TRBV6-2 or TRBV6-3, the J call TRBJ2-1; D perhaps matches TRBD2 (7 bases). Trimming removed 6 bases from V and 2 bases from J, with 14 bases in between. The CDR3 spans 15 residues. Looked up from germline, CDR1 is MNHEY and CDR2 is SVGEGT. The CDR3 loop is CASSPSGGPYNEQFF. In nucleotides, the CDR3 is TGTGCCAGCAGCCCCTCCGGGGGGCCCTACAATGAGCAGTTCTTC.

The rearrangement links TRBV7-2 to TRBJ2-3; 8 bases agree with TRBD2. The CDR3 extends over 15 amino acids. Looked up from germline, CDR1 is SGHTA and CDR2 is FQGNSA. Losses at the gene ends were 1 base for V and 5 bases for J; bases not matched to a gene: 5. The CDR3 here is CASSLVGRALDTQYF. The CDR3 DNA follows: TGTGCCAGCAGCTTAGTCGGGAGGGCCTTAGATACGCAGTATTTT.

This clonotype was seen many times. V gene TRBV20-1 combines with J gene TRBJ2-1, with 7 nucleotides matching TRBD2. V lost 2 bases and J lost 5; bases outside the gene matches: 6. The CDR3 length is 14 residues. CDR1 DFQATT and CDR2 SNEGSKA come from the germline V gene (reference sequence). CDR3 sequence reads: CSARSSGIHNEQFF. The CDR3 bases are TGCAGTGCTAGATCCAGCGGGATACACAATGAGCAGTTCTTC.

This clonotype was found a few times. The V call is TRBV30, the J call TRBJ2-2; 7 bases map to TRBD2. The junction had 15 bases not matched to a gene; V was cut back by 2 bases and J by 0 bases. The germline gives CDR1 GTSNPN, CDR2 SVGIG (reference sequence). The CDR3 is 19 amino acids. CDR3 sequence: CAWSKTRPGAGANTGELFF. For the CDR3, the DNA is TGTGCCTGGAGTAAAACCCGTCCAGGCGCGGGAGCGAACACCGGGGAGCTGTTTTTT.

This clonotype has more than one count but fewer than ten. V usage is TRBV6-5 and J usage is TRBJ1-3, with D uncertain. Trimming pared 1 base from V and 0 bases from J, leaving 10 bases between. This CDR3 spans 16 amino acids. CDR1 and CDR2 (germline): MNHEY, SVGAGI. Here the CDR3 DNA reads TGTGCCAGCAGTTACTACGGGGAAAGCTCTGGAAACACCATATATTTT. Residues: CASSYYGESSGNTIYF.

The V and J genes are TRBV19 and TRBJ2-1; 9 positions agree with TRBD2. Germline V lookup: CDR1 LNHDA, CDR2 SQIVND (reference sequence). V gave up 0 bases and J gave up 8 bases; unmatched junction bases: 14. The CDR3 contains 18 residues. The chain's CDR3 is CASSIERLAGIREDEQFF. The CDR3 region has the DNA TGTGCCAGTAGTATAGAGAGGCTAGCGGGGATCCGAGAAGATGAGCAGTTCTTC.

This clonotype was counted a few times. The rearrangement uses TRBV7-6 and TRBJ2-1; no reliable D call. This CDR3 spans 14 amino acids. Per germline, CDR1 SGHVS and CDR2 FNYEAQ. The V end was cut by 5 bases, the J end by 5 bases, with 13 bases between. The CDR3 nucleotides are TGTGCCAGCAGCCCAAATCCCCAGCACAATGAGCAGTTCTTC. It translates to CASSPNPQHNEQFF.